This TCR beta chain is from a study of OX40 agonist ivuxolimab in advanced cancers. Turning to the study itself: There were three patients with partial responses, one having hepatocellular carcinoma and two cutaneous melanoma.

TCRdb's copy holds only in-frame clones and misses some; the assay was immunoSEQ multiplex PCR. Found here are 52,000 or so clones, roughly 82% of them singletons; the top ten hold over 3%. The CDR3 consists of 15 residues. Germline-derived CDR1 and CDR2 are SGDLS and YYNGEE. V dropped 1 base and J dropped 2 bases, with 10 bases sitting between them. This rearrangement joins TRBV9 to TRBJ2-1, with D uncertain. This sequence originates from an adult with an advanced solid tumor such as melanoma, head and neck, liver or kidney cancer. This sample comprised CD4+ or CD8+ T cells sorted from blood, obtained in a trial of the OX40 agonist ivuxolimab. CDR3 in amino acids: CASSVLAGTYNEQFF. The CDR3 DNA follows: TGTGCCAGCAGCGTATTGGCCGGCACCTACAATGAGCAGTTCTTC.